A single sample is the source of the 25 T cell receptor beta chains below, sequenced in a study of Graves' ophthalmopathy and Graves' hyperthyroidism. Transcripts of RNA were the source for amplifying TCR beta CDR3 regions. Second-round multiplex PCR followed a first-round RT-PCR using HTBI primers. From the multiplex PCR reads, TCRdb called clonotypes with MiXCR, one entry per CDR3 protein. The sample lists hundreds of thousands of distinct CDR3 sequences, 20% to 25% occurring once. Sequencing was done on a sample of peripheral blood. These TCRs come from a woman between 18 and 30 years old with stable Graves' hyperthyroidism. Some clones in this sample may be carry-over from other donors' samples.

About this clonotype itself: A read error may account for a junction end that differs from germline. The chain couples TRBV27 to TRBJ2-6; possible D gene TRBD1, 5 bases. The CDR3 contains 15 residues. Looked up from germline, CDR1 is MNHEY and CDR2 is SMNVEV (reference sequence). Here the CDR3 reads CASSLRFSGAHVLTF. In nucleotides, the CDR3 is TGTGCCAGCAGTTTAAGGTTCTCTGGGGCCCACGTCCTGACTTTC.

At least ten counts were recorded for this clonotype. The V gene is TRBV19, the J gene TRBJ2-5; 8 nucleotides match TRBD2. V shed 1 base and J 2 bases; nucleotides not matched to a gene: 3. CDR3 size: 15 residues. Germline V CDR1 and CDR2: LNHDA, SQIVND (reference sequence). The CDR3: CASSIVRGEQETQYF. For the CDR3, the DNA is TGTGCCAGTAGTATAGTGCGGGGGGAACAAGAGACCCAGTACTTC.

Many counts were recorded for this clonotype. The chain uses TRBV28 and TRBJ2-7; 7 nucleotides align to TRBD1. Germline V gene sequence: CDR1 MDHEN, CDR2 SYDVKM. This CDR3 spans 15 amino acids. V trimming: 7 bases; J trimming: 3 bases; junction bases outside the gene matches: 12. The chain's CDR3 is CASTDGGQSNYEQYF. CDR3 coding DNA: TGTGCCAGCACCGATGGGGGACAGTCCAACTACGAGCAGTACTTC.

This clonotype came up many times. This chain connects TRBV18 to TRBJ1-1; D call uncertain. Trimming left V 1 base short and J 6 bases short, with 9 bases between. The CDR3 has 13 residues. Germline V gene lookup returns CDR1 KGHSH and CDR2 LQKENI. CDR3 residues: CASSPRIPAEAFF. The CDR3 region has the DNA TGTGCCAGCTCACCACGAATCCCGGCTGAAGCTTTCTTT.

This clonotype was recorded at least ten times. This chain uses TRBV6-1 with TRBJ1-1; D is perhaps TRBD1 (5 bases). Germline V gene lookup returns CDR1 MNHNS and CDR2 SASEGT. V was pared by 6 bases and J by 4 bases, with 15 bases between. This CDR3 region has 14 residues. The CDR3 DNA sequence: TGTGCCAGCAGCGACAGCAATAAGGGCACTGAAGCTTTCTTT. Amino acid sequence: CASSDSNKGTEAFF.

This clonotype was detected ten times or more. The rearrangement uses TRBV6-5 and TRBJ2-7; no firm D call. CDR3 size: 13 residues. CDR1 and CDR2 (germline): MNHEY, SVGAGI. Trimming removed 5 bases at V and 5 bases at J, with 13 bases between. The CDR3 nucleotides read TGTGCCAGCAGTGACGTCGAGGTCCACGAGCAGTACTTC. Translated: CASSDVEVHEQYF.

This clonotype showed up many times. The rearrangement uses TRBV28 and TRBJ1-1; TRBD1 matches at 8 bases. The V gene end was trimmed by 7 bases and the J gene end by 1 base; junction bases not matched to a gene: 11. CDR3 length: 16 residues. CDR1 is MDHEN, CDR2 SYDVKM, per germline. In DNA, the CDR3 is TGTGCCAGCACCTCTTGGGGGGACAGGAGGAACACTGAAGCTTTCTTT. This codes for CASTSWGDRRNTEAFF.

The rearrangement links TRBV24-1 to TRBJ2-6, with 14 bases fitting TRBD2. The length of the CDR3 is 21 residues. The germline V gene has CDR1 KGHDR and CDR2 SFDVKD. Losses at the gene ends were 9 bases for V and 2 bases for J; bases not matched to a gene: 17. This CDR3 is CATQSPGTSGSPGPGANVLTF. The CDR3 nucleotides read TGTGCCACCCAGTCTCCAGGGACTAGCGGGAGCCCTGGACCTGGGGCCAACGTCCTGACTTTC.

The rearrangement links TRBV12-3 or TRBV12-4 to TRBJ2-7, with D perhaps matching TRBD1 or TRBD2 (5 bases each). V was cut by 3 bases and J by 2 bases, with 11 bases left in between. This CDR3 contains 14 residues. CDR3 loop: CASSLGDPPYEQYF. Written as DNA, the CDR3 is TGTGCCAGCAGTTTGGGGGACCCCCCCTACGAGCAGTACTTC.

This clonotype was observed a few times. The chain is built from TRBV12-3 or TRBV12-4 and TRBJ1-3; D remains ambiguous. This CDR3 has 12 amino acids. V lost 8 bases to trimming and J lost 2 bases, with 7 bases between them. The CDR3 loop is CASLNPGNTIYF. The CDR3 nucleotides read TGTGCCAGCCTTAACCCTGGAAACACCATATATTTT.

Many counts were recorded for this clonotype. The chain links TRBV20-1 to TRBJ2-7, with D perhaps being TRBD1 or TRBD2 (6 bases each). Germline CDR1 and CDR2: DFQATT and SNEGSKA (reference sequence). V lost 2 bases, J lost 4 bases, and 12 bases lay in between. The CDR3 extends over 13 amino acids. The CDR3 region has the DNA TGCAGTGCTAGACCGAGAGGGGGGTACGAGCAGTACTTC. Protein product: CSARPRGGYEQYF.

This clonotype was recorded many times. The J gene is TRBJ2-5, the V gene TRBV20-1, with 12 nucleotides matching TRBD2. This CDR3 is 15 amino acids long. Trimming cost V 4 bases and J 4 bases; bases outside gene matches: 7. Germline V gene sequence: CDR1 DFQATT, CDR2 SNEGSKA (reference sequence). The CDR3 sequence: CSAKGLAGTPETQYF. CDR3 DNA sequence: TGCAGTGCTAAAGGACTAGCGGGGACACCAGAGACCCAGTACTTC.

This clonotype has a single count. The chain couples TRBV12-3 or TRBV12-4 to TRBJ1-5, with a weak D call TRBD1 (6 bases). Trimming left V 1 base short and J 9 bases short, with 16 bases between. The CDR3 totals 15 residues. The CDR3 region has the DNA TGTGCCAGCAGTTTAGGGCGGGGGGCCGGATTGCCCCAGCATTTT. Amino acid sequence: CASSLGRGAGLPQHF.

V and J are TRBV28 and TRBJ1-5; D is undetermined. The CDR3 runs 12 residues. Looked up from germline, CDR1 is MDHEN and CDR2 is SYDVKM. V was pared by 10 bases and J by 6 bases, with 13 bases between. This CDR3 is CATFGGRQPQHF. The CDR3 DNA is TGTGCCACCTTCGGTGGGCGTCAGCCCCAGCATTTT.

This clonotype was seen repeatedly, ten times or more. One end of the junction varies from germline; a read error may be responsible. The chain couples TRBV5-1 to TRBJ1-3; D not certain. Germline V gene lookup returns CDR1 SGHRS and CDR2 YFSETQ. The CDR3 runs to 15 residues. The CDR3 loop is CASSPIGVSGNTIYF. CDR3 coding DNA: TGCGCCAGCAGCCCTATCGGTGTCTCTGGAAACACTATATATTTT.

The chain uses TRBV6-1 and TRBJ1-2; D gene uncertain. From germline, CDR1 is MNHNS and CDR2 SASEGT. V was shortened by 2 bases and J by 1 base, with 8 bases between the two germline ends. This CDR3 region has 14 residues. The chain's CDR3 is CASSESRNNYGYTF. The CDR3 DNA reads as TGTGCCAGCAGTGAATCCAGGAATAACTATGGCTACACCTTC.

CDR3 residues: CASSQDREAPYEQYF. CDR3 sequence (DNA): TGTGCCAGCAGCCAAGATAGGGAAGCCCCCTACGAGCAGTACTTC. This chain links TRBV4-2 with TRBJ2-7; D gene ambiguous. V gave up 0 bases and J gave up 2 bases, with 11 bases separating them. Germline-derived CDR1 and CDR2 are LGHNA and YNFKEQ. The CDR3 has 15 residues.

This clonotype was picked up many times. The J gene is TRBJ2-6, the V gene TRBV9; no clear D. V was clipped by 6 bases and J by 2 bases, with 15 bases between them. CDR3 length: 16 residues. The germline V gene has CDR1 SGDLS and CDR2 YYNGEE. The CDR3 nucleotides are TGTGCCAGCACCCCTCGTATGGATGCTGGGGCCAACGTCCTGACTTTC. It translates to CASTPRMDAGANVLTF.

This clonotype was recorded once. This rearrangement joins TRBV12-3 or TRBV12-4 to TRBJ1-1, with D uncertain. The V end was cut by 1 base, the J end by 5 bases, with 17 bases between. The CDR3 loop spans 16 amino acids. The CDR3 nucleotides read TGTGCCAGCAGTTTAGACCCCGGGGTAGGTAGGACTGAAGCTTTCTTT. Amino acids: CASSLDPGVGRTEAFF.

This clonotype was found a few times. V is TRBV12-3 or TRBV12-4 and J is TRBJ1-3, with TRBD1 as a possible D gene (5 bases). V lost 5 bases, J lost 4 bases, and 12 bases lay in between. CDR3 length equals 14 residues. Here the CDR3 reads CASSPAGNGNTIYF. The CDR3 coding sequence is TGTGCCAGCAGTCCGGCAGGGAACGGAAACACCATATATTTT.

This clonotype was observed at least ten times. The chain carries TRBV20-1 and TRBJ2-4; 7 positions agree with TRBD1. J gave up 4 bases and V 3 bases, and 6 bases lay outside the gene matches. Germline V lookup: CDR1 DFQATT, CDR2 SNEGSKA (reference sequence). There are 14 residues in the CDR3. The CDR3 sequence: CSASLPGQKNIQYF. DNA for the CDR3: TGCAGTGCTAGTTTACCGGGACAGAAAAACATTCAGTACTTC.

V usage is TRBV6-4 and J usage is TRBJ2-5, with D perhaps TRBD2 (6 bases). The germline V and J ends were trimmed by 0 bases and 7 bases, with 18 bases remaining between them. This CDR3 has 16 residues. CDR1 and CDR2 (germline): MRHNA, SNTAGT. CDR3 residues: CASSDSRVGGSGTQYF. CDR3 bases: TGTGCCAGCAGTGACTCTAGAGTGGGAGGTTCCGGGACCCAGTACTTC.

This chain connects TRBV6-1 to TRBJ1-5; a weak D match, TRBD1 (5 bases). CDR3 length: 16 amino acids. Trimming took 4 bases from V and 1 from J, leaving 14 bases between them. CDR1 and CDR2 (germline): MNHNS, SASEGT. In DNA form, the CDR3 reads TGTGCCAGCAGTGTGGCCGGGGGAATGAGCAATCAGCCCCAGCATTTT. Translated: CASSVAGGMSNQPQHF.

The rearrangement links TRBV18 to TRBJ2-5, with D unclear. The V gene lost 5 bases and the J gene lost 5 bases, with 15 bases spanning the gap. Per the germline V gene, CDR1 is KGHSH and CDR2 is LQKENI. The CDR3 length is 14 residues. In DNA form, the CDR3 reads TGTGCCAGCTCAAGACCAAGAGGAAGGGAGACCCAGTACTTC. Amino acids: CASSRPRGRETQYF.

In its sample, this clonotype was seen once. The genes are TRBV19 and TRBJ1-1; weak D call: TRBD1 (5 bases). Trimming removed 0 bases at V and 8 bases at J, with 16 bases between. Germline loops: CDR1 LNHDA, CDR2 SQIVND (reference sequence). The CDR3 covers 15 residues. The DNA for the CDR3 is TGTGCCAGTAGTATAGATCCGGGCGGGGCCGAAGAAGCTTTCTTT. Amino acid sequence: CASSIDPGGAEEAFF.